This T cell receptor (beta chain) appears in the sequencing data of a study of T cell responses to AZD1222 COVID-19 vaccine. Germline V CDR1 and CDR2: LGHNA, YSLEER. This CDR3 spans 14 amino acids. Generated by immunoSEQ multiplex PCR, the TCRdb table keeps only in-frame clones and is missing some. The top ten hold approximately 6% of the sample, which has some 140,000 clones, approximately 86% seen once. Study results and caveats: Across the whole spike, CD4 TCRs peaked at regions 160-218 and 743-854.

With respect to this clone: Antigen: not known. Mismatch with germline at one junction end may stem from a read error.

The TCR was taken from an adult who received the AZD1222 COVID-19 vaccine. This sample comprised peripheral blood, obtained 28 days after the second AZD1222 dose. The rearrangement uses TRBV4-3 and TRBJ1-5, with a tentative D call TRBD1 (5 bases). The CDR3 loop is CACSGDWEVKPQHF. For the CDR3, the DNA is TGCGCCTGCAGCGGGGACTGGGAGGTGAAGCCCCAGCATTTT.